A single sample gave rise to the 20 T cell receptor beta chains below, sequenced in a study of neoadjuvant nivolumab and ipilimumab in lung cancer. This table comes from immunoSEQ multiplex PCR, and its TCRdb copy is limited to in-frame clones, with some not included. The sample includes 30,000 to 35,000 clones, around 90% of them seen just once. Sample: peripheral blood, taken after neoadjuvant nivolumab, alone or with ipilimumab, at or shortly before surgery. The receptors were sampled from an adult with non-small cell lung cancer.

In this sample, this clone turned up a few times. Here the CDR3 DNA reads TGTGCCAGCAGCTTAGCACAGGGGCATAGCTCCTACGAGCAGTACTTC. Amino acids: CASSLAQGHSSYEQYF. The chain carries TRBV7-9 and TRBJ2-7; 7 nucleotides match TRBD1. CDR1 is SEHNR and CDR2 is FQNEAQ in the germline V gene (reference sequence). The CDR3 extends over 16 amino acids. Unmatched junction bases numbered 5, after V lost 0 bases and J lost 0 bases.

The chain couples TRBV5-1 to TRBJ2-7; TRBD1 is a possible D gene (6 bases). The CDR3 runs 13 residues. V lost 1 base, J lost 2 bases, and 7 bases lay in between. CDR1 is SGHRS, CDR2 YFSETQ, per germline. CDR3 nucleotide sequence: TGCGCCAGCAGCTTGCCAGGGGCCTACGAGCAGTACTTC. Translation gives CASSLPGAYEQYF. Full variable domain (remainder filled in from reference TRBV5-1 and TRBJ2-7): KAGVTQTPRYLIKTRGQQVTLSCSPISGHRSVSWYQQTPGQGLQFLFEYFSETQRNKGNFPGRFSGRQFSNSRSEMNVSTLELGDSALYLCASSLPGAYEQYFGPGTRLTVT.

The chain joins TRBV12-5 to TRBJ2-6, with TRBD1 matching over 8 bases. CDR1 is LGHNT and CDR2 is FRNRAP in the germline V gene. The CDR3 length is 18 residues. V dropped 1 base and J dropped 0; count of bases not matched to a gene: 5. The CDR3: CASGLAQGAISGANVLTF. CDR3 bases: TGTGCTAGTGGTTTGGCCCAGGGGGCAATCTCTGGGGCCAACGTCCTGACTTTC. Combining the CDR3 with reference TRBV12-5 and TRBJ2-6 gives the whole variable domain DARVTQTPRHKVTEMGQEVTMRCQPILGHNTVFWYRQTMMQGLELLAYFRNRAPLDDSGMPKDRFSAEMPDATLATLKIQPSEPRDSAVYFCASGLAQGAISGANVLTFGAGSRLTVL.

This clone was seen a single time. The chain is built from TRBV18 and TRBJ1-2, with D tentatively TRBD1 (5 bases). The CDR3 consists of 13 residues. Germline CDR1 is KGHSH and CDR2 is LQKENI. V was cut by 6 bases and J by 7 bases, with 15 bases left in between. CDR3 loop: CASSKGISSGYTF. Here the CDR3 DNA reads TGTGCCAGCTCCAAGGGGATTTCAAGTGGCTACACCTTC.

The chain combines TRBV6-1 with TRBJ1-4; TRBD1 might be the D (6 bases). The CDR3 runs to 16 residues. Germline CDR1 reads MNHNS; CDR2 reads SASEGT. V lost 5 bases and J lost 3, with 16 bases in between. The CDR3 DNA follows: TGTGCCAGCAGTAAAGGGGGGGGTGATTCTAATGAAAAACTGTTTTTT. Amino acid sequence: CASSKGGGDSNEKLFF.

Written as DNA, the CDR3 is TGCAGCGTTGAGAGGCTATTTGCGGGAGGAGAGACCCAGTACTTC. This translates into CSVERLFAGGETQYF. This chain uses TRBV29-1 with TRBJ2-5; TRBD2 aligns across 8 bases. The junction had 10 bases not matched to a gene; V was cut back by 3 bases and J by 4 bases. This CDR3 region has 15 residues. Germline V gives CDR1 SQVTM, CDR2 ANQGSEA. Variable domain in full (rest from reference TRBV29-1 and TRBJ2-5): SAVISQKPSRDICQRGTSLTIQCQVDSQVTMMFWYRQQPGQSLTLIATANQGSEATYESGFVIDKFPISRPNLTFSTLTVSNMSPEDSSIYLCSVERLFAGGETQYFGPGTRLLVL.

The rearrangement joins TRBV18 to TRBJ1-2, with 7 bases that match TRBD1. CDR3 size: 15 residues. V was clipped by 5 bases and J by 3 bases; unmatched bases: 9. CDR1 KGHSH and CDR2 LQKENI come from the germline V gene. CDR3 in DNA: TGTGCCAGCTCATCTCGCAGTGACAGGGACTATGGCTACACCTTC. Its protein product is CASSSRSDRDYGYTF.

A word on this clone: The junction differs from germline at one of its ends, possibly a read error. The V call is TRBV11-2, the J call TRBJ2-7; tentatively, D is TRBD1 or TRBD2 (5 bases each). The CDR3 length is 16 residues. Looked up from germline, CDR1 is SGHAT and CDR2 is FQNNGV. The CDR3 bases are TGTGCCAGCAGCCTAGATGGGGGTTTTAAAGCCTACGAGCAGTACTTC. Its protein product is CASSLDGGFKAYEQYF.

The chain uses TRBV11-2 and TRBJ2-5, with TRBD1 matching over 9 bases. The CDR3 is 15 residues long. The germline V gene has CDR1 SGHAT and CDR2 FQNNGV. Unmatched junction bases numbered 10, after V lost 4 bases and J lost 7 bases. In DNA, the CDR3 is TGTGCCAGCAGCTCAAAACAGGGGGCGACGGGGACCCAGTACTTC. Translation gives CASSSKQGATGTQYF.

This clone was seen just once. The chain joins TRBV5-8 to TRBJ2-7, with D maybe TRBD2 (5 bases). CDR1 SGHTS and CDR2 YDEGEE come from the germline V gene. The CDR3 length is 15 residues. Between the trimmed V and J ends, which lost 2 bases and 4 bases, there was a span of 16 bases. The CDR3 here is CASSFGPRLPYEQYF. The CDR3 DNA sequence: TGTGCCAGCAGCTTCGGACCTAGACTACCTTACGAGCAGTACTTC.

The genes are TRBV5-1 and TRBJ2-2, with 10 positions matching TRBD1. Trimming at V came to 4 bases and at J to 4 bases, leaving 4 bases not matched to a gene. The CDR3 extends over 15 amino acids. The germline CDR1 and CDR2 sequences are SGHRS and YFSETQ. CDR3 sequence: CASSQGTGVTGELFF. CDR3 nucleotides: TGCGCCAGCAGCCAAGGGACAGGGGTCACCGGGGAGCTGTTTTTT.

This chain joins TRBV2 and TRBJ1-5; TRBD1 agrees at 7 bases. Germline trimming cut 5 bases from V and 1 base from J; bases unmatched to any gene: 14. The germline gives CDR1 SNHLY, CDR2 FYNNEI. The CDR3 loop spans 18 amino acids. The CDR3 spells CASSQSTGPQGSNQPQHF. The CDR3 coding sequence is TGTGCCAGCAGTCAATCGACAGGGCCCCAGGGAAGCAATCAGCCCCAGCATTTT.

The gene calls are TRBV10-2 and TRBJ1-4, with a tentative D call TRBD1 (5 bases). CDR1 WSHSY and CDR2 SAAADI come from the germline V gene. The CDR3 has 12 residues. Trimming took off 8 bases at V and 3 bases at J, with 7 bases between the two ends. For the CDR3, the DNA is TGCGCCAGCTTGGGGGCTAATGAAAAACTGTTTTTT. This codes for CASLGANEKLFF.

V and J are TRBV18 and TRBJ1-1; D ambiguous. The CDR3 covers 12 residues. Germline assignment: CDR1 KGHSH and CDR2 LQKENI. With 2 bases removed from V and 3 bases from J, the gap between germline ends came to 4 bases. The CDR3 here is CASSPWDTEAFF. As DNA, the CDR3 is TGTGCCAGCTCACCATGGGACACTGAAGCTTTCTTT.

This chain connects TRBV10-3 to TRBJ1-5, with a tentative D call TRBD1 (5 bases). The CDR3 sequence is 14 residues long. Trimming took 0 bases from V and 7 from J, leaving 10 bases between them. Germline V gene data show CDR1 as ENHRY and CDR2 as SYGVKD. The DNA of the CDR3 is TGTGCCATCAGTGAGTCTGGGGCGGGACAGCCCCAGCATTTT. This translates into CAISESGAGQPQHF.

The genes are TRBV7-9 and TRBJ2-2, with D perhaps TRBD1 (6 bases). Germline CDR1 and CDR2: SEHNR and FQNEAQ (reference sequence). The CDR3 consists of 16 residues. Trimming removed 1 base from V and 6 bases from J, with 15 bases in between. CDR3 sequence: CASSLGGRGKAGELFF. The CDR3 region has the DNA TGTGCCAGCAGCTTAGGTGGCAGGGGCAAGGCCGGGGAGCTGTTTTTT.

V gene TRBV18 combines with J gene TRBJ1-5, with a possible D match to TRBD1 (5 bases). The CDR3 consists of 15 residues. Looked up from germline, CDR1 is KGHSH and CDR2 is LQKENI. Trimming took off 2 bases at V and 0 bases at J, with 8 bases between the two ends. Here the CDR3 reads CASSPGGTSNQPQHF. The DNA for the CDR3 is TGTGCCAGCTCACCAGGGGGGACTAGCAATCAGCCCCAGCATTTT.

The chain recombines TRBV20-1 with TRBJ1-1; TRBD1 is a possible D gene (6 bases). Trimming removed 8 bases from V and 8 bases from J, with 12 bases in between. Germline V gene lookup returns CDR1 DFQATT and CDR2 SNEGSKA (reference sequence). The length of the CDR3 is 10 residues. The CDR3 DNA is TGCAGTTCGGCTGGGACAGAAGCTTTCTTT. Translating it yields CSSAGTEAFF.

V gene TRBV5-5 combines with J gene TRBJ1-5; no clear D gene. Trimming shortened V by 0 bases and J by 1 base, and 2 bases separated the two germline ends. This CDR3 is built from 13 residues. The V gene's germline CDR1 is SGHKS and CDR2 YYEKEE (reference sequence). Here the CDR3 reads CASSLGSNQPQHF. DNA for the CDR3: TGTGCCAGCAGCTTGGGGAGCAATCAGCCCCAGCATTTT.

This clone showed up just once. V is TRBV11-2 and J is TRBJ2-7; D call uncertain. The CDR3 sequence is 15 residues long. From germline, CDR1 is SGHAT and CDR2 FQNNGV. Trimming cost V 1 base and J 2 bases, with 12 bases left between them. Written as DNA, the CDR3 is TGTGCCAGCAGCTTAGGTGCAGTCCATACCTACGAGCAGTACTTC. This gives the protein CASSLGAVHTYEQYF.